The 2 T cell receptor beta chains presented below share a single source sample, sequenced in a study of blood T cell repertoires in COVID-19. Sequenced by immunoSEQ multiplex PCR; TCRdb stores in-frame clones only, minus some. The data show 150,000 to 170,000 clones, with about 80% seen just once and approximately 30% held by the top ten. The source material was peripheral blood. The receptors stem from a woman aged 60-70 years with acute or convalescent COVID-19.

The chain is built from TRBV5-1 and TRBJ2-5; 7 nucleotides agree with TRBD2. V was clipped by 4 bases and J by 2 bases; unmatched bases: 8. Looked up from germline, CDR1 is SGHRS and CDR2 is YFSETQ. The CDR3 loop spans 15 amino acids. This CDR3 reads CASSPGTTVQETQYF. The CDR3 DNA reads TGCGCCAGCAGCCCAGGGACTACGGTGCAAGAGACCCAGTACTTC.

The V gene is TRBV6-5, the J gene TRBJ1-2; D may be TRBD1 (5 bases). Deletions cut 9 bases from V and 3 bases from J, with 14 bases between. The CDR3 loop spans 13 amino acids. Germline loops: CDR1 MNHEY, CDR2 SVGAGI. The CDR3 spells CASKAPGDYGYTF. The CDR3 DNA is TGTGCCAGTAAGGCCCCGGGGGACTATGGCTACACCTTC.